Given below is one T cell receptor beta chain in context. This sample was taken from a study of cytomegalovirus exposure and HLA in healthy donors. Overall study context: Of all 400 or so donors who were genotyped, roughly 85% belonged to the Caucasian-associated ancestry cluster.

Unmatched junction bases numbered 3, after V lost 0 bases and J lost 1 base. CDR3 length: 15 residues. The germline V gene has CDR1 SGDLS and CDR2 YYNGEE. PCR was performed using 60 Vbeta and 13 Jbeta primers. Clones were sequenced by immunoSEQ multiplex PCR, and TCRdb holds only the in-frame ones, with some missing. The sample records about 160,000 clones, around 79% being singletons. V and J are TRBV9 and TRBJ1-1; 7 nucleotides match TRBD1. The material sequenced was PBMCs. This clonotype was sampled from a female donor in good health and CMV-seronegative. The CDR3 region has the DNA TGTGCCAGCAGCGTAGGGGACAGACCGAACACTGAAGCTTTCTTT. The encoded protein is CASSVGDRPNTEAFF. Complete variable domain (other parts from reference TRBV9 and TRBJ1-1): DSGVTQTPKHLITATGQRVTLRCSPRSGDLSVYWYQQSLDQGLQFLIQYYNGEERAKGNILERFSAQQFPDLHSELNLSSLELGDSALYFCASSVGDRPNTEAFFGQGTRLTVV.